Sequencing of this T cell receptor (beta chain) was carried out in a study of blood T cell repertoires in COVID-19 (dated by TCRdb to the early 2020s). For the study in its entirety: Collaborator samples came from the United States, Italy and Spain and covered acute and convalescent phases of COVID-19. The prospective study material was composed of cDNA or gDNA derived from T cells, B-cell-depleted T cells, or PBMCs. The dataset comprised deeply sampled blood TCRbeta repertoires from subjects exposed to, actively infected with, or recovered from COVID-19. A freely available public database, intended as a resource for researchers studying the immune response to SARS-CoV-2, is where the repertoires were released. Samples were obtained from the ongoing ImmuneRACE study (first 160 participants) and from 1,254 subjects provided by 6 global collaborators. A de-identified subject ID, COVID-19 status, age in years and sex were almost always included in the sample metadata. Where HLA class I and class II types were available, the types were taken from metadata supplied by the sample provider, not from assay-based typing. Overall study results and their limits: Clinical and demographic metadata were provided uncurated, with the amount varying by source and participant.

The immunoSEQ Assay, a bias-controlled multiplex PCR, was used to amplify TCRbeta CDR3 regions from genomic DNA. As for the original processing: The number of nucleated cells in each sample was estimated by amplification of reference gene primers within the assay. To quantify the absolute abundance of each unique TCRbeta CDR3 rearrangement, sequence reads were collapsed and filtered. For each sample, productive Simpson clonality was calculated as the square root of Simpson's diversity index across productive rearrangements. TCRdb retrieved this table from immuneACCESS and kept in-frame rearrangements only. Not all clones are present; in checked studies, unresolved V genes account for under half, and no reason is known for the remainder. For V, J and clone size, that table is used; D and trimming come from the DNA. The sample table shows about 80,000 clones, and around 80% are seen once. The top ten hold 5.8% of the sample.

Collaborating institutions collected whole blood in K2EDTA tubes following their own protocols. For TCRbeta analysis, collaborators shipped samples as frozen whole blood, isolated PBMCs, or DNA extracted from either of those sample types. The CDR3 holds 15 amino acids from the cysteine to the phenylalanine. Here the CDR3 DNA is all that survives: 45 bases in frame from base 1. CDR1 SGHVS and CDR2 FNYEAQ were looked up in the germline V gene. Trimming removed 1 base from V and 6 bases from J, leaving 14 bases between the germline ends. Comments on this clone: Its antigen is unknown. No much larger clonotype is one base removed from it; base qualities were not supplied.

The clonotype originates from a man aged 60-69 years with active or convalescent COVID-19. The sequenced sample was peripheral blood. In this chain, TRBV7-6 is recombined with TRBJ2-3; the D region possibly corresponds to TRBD2 (5 bases align). The DNA sequence follows: TGTGCCAGCAGCTTAGGTGCCCACCAGCGGGATACGCAGTATTTT. This codes for CASSLGAHQRDTQYF.